This TCR beta chain was recovered during a study of vaccination effects on CD4 cells after COVID-19. Trimming took 7 bases from V and 2 from J, leaving 11 bases between them. The CDR3 is 13 amino acids. Germline loops: CDR1 GTSNPN, CDR2 SVGIG (reference sequence). Expansion with viral peptide pools was applied to antigen-specific CD4+ T cells by the ViraFEST assay prior to sequencing. Following 10 days of culture, CD4+ T cells were isolated. People in the vaccine group had not been infected with SARS-CoV-2 before, and their nucleocapsid antibodies were negative. Each culture had half its medium swapped for IL-2 medium on days 3 and 7. The repertoire was sequenced with immunoSEQ multiplex PCR; TCRdb's copy has only in-frame clones and lacks some. The data show about 37,000 clones, under 70% seen once. This clone appeared once. As yet, its antigen is unknown.

This material consisted of CD4+ T cells from PBMCs cultured with HCoV-OC43 spike peptides, taken before COVID-19 vaccination. This sample's subset: HCoV-OC43 spike overlapping peptide pool stimulation. The sequence came from a human donor who received a COVID-19 vaccine. The chain links TRBV30 to TRBJ1-4, with TRBD1 as a possible D gene (6 bases). The CDR3 DNA is TGTGCCTACGGACAGCACACTAATGAAAAACTGTTTTTT. Amino acids: CAYGQHTNEKLFF. Based on the CDR3 plus reference TRBV30 and TRBJ1-4, the full variable domain is SQTIHQWPATLVQPVGSPLSLECTVEGTSNPNLYWYRQAAGRGLQLLFYSVGIGQISSEVPQNLSASRPQDRQFILSSKKLLLSDSGFYLCAYGQHTNEKLFFGSGTQLSVL.